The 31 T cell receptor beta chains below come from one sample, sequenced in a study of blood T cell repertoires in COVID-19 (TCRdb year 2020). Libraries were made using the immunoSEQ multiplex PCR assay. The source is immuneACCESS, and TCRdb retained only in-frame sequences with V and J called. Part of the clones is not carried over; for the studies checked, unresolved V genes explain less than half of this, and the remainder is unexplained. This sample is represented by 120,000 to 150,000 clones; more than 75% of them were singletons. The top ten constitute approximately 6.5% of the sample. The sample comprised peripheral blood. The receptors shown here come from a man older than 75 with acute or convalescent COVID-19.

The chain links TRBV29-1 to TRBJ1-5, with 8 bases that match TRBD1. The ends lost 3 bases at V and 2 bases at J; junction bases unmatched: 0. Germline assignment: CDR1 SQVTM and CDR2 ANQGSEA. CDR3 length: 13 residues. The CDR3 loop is CSVEGQGNQPQHF. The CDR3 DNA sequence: TGCAGCGTTGAGGGACAGGGCAATCAGCCCCAGCATTTT.

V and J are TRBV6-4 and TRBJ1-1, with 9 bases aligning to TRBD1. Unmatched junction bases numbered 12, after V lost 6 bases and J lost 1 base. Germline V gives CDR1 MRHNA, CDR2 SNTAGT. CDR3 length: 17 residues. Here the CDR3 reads CASRPTDRGLGNTEAFF. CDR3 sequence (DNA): TGTGCCAGCAGACCTACGGACAGGGGATTGGGGAACACTGAAGCTTTCTTT.

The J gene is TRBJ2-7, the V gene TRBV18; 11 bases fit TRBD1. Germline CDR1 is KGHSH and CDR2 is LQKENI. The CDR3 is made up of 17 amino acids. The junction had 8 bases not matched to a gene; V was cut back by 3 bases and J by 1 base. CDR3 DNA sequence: TGTGCCAGCTCACCCCTCCCGGGGACAGGGGGTTCCTACGAGCAGTACTTC. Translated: CASSPLPGTGGSYEQYF. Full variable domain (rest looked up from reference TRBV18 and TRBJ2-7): NAGVMQNPRHLVRRRGQEARLRCSPMKGHSHVYWYRQLPEEGLKFMVYLQKENIIDESGMPKERFSAEFPKEGPSILRIQQVVRGDSAAYFCASSPLPGTGGSYEQYFGPGTRLTVT.

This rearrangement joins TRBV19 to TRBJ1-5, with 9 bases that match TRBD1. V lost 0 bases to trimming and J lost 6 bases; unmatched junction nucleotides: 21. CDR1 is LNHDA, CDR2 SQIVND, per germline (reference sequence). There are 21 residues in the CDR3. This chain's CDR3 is CASSIEFARDRERVSTQPQHF. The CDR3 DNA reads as TGTGCCAGTAGTATAGAGTTTGCCCGGGACAGGGAGAGGGTTTCGACTCAGCCCCAGCATTTT. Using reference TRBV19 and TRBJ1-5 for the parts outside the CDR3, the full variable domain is DGGITQSPKYLFRKEGQNVTLSCEQNLNHDAMYWYRQDPGQGLRLIYYSQIVNDFQKGDIAEGYSVSREKKESFPLTVTSAQKNPTAFYLCASSIEFARDRERVSTQPQHFGDGTRLSIL.

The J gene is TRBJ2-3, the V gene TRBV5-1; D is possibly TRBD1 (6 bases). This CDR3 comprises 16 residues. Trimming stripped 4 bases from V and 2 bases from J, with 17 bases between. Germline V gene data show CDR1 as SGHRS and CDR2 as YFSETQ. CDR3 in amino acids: CASSALLQGPTDTQYF. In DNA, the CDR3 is TGCGCCAGCAGCGCACTCCTCCAGGGGCCCACAGATACGCAGTATTTT.

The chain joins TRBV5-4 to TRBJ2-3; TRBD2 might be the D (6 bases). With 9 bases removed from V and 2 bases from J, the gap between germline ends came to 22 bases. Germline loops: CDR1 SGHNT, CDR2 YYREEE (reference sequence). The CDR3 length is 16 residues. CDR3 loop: CATRTNRLSHTDTQYF. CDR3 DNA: TGTGCCACTCGGACTAACCGGCTTAGTCACACAGATACGCAGTATTTT.

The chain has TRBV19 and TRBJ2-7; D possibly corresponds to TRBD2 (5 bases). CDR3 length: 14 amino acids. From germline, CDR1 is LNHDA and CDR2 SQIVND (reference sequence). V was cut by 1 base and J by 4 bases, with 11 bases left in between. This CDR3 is CASSIGITGYEQYF. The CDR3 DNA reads TGTGCCAGTAGTATAGGTATAACGGGATACGAGCAGTACTTC. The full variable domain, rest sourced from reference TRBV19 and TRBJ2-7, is DGGITQSPKYLFRKEGQNVTLSCEQNLNHDAMYWYRQDPGQGLRLIYYSQIVNDFQKGDIAEGYSVSREKKESFPLTVTSAQKNPTAFYLCASSIGITGYEQYFGPGTRLTVT.

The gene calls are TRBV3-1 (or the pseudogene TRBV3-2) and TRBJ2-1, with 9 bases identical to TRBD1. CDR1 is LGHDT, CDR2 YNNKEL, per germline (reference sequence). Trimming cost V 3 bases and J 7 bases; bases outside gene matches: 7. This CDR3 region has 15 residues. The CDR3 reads CASSHLRDRANEQFF. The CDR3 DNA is TGTGCCAGCAGCCATCTCCGGGACAGGGCTAATGAGCAGTTCTTC.

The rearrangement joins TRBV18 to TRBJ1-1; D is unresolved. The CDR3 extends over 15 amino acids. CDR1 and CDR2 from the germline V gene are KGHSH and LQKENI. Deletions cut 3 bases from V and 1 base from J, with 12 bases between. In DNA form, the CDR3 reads TGTGCCAGCTCACCTTCTTTCCAGGCGAACACTGAAGCTTTCTTT. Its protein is CASSPSFQANTEAFF.

In nucleotides, the CDR3 is TGTGCCTGGGCGTATCCAGCTAATGAAAAACTGTTTTTT. Residues: CAWAYPANEKLFF. This chain links TRBV30 with TRBJ1-4; D not resolved. The CDR3 is 13 amino acids. From germline, CDR1 is GTSNPN and CDR2 SVGIG (reference sequence). V shed 5 bases and J shed 3 bases, with 10 bases lying between them.

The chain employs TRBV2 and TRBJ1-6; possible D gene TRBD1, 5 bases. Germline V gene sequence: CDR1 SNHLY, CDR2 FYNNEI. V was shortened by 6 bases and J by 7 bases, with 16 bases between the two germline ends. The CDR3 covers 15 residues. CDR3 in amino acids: CASRWGDSTNSPLHF. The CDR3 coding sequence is TGTGCCAGCAGGTGGGGCGACAGTACGAATTCACCCCTCCACTTT. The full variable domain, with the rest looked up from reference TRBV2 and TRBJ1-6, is EPEVTQTPSHQVTQMGQEVILRCVPISNHLYFYWYRQILGQKVEFLVSFYNNEISEKSEIFDDQFSVERPDGSNFTLKIRSTKLEDSAMYFCASRWGDSTNSPLHFGNGTRLTVT.

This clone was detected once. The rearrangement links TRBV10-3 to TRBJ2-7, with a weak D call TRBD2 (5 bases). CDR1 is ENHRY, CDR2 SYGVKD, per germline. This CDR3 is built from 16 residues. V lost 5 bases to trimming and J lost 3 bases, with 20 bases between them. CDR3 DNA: TGTGCCATCAGTCTCACAGCGGCGAAGGAAAACTACGAGCAGTACTTC. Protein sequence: CAISLTAAKENYEQYF.

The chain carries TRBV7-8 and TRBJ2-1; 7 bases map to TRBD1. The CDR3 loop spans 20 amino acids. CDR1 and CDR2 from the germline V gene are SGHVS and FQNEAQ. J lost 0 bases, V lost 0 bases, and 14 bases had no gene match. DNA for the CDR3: TGTGCCAGCAGCTTAGCGCCCTCCCTAAAGGACAGGAGCTCCTACAATGAGCAGTTCTTC. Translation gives CASSLAPSLKDRSSYNEQFF.

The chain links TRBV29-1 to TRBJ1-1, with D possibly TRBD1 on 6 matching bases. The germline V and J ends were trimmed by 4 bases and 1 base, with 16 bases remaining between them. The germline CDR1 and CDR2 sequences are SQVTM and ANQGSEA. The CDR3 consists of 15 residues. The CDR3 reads CSVGGFGGRNTEAFF. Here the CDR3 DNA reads TGCAGCGTTGGGGGCTTTGGGGGCAGGAACACTGAAGCTTTCTTT.

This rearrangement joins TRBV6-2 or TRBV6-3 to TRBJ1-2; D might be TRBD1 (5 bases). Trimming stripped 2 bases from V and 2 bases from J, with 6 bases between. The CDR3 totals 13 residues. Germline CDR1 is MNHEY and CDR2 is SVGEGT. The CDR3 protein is CASSYKGNYGYTF. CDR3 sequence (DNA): TGTGCCAGCAGTTACAAGGGGAACTATGGCTACACCTTC.

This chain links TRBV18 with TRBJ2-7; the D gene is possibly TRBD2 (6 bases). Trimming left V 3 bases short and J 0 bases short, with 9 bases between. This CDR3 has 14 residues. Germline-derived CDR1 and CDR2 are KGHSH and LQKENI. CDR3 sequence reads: CASSPMTSSYEQYF. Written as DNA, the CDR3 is TGTGCCAGCTCACCCATGACTAGCTCCTACGAGCAGTACTTC.

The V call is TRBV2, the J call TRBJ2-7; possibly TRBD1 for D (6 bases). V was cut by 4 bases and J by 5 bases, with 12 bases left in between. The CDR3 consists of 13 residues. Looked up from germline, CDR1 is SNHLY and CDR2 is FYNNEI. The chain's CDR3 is CASSAQGMHEQYF. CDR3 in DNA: TGTGCCAGCAGTGCCCAGGGGATGCACGAGCAGTACTTC.

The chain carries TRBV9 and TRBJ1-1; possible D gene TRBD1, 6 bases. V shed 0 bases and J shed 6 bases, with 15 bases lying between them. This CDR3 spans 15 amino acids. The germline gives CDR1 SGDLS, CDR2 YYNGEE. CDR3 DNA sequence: TGTGCCAGCAGCGTAGGATTGCAGGGGATGTCTGAAGCTTTCTTT. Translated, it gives CASSVGLQGMSEAFF.

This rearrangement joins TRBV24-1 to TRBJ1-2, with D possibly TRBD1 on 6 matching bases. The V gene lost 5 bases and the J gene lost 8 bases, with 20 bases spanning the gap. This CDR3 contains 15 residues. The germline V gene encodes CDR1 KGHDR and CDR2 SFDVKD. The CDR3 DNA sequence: TGTGCCACCAGTGGGGCTCAGGGGCAGTTCAGGGGCTACACCTTC. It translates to CATSGAQGQFRGYTF.

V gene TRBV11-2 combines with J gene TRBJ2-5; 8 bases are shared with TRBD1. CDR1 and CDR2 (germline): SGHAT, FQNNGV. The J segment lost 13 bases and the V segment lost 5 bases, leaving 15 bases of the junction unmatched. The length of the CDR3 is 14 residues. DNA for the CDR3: TGTGCCAGCAGCCAAGCCGGGACAGGCGGCTTCCTGTACTTC. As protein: CASSQAGTGGFLYF.

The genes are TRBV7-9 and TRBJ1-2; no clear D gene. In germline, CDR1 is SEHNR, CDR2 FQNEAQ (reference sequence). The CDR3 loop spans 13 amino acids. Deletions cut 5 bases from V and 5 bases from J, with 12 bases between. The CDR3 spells CASSPSVEYGYTF. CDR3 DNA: TGTGCCAGCAGCCCCTCCGTTGAGTATGGCTACACCTTC.

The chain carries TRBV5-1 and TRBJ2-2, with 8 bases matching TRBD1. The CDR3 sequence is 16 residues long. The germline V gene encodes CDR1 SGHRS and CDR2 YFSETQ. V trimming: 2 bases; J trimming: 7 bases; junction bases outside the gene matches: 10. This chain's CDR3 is CASSLMVRGQGGELFF. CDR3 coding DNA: TGCGCCAGCAGCTTAATGGTCAGGGGGCAAGGCGGGGAGCTGTTTTTT. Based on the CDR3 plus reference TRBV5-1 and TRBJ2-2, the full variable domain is KAGVTQTPRYLIKTRGQQVTLSCSPISGHRSVSWYQQTPGQGLQFLFEYFSETQRNKGNFPGRFSGRQFSNSRSEMNVSTLELGDSALYLCASSLMVRGQGGELFFGEGSRLTVL.

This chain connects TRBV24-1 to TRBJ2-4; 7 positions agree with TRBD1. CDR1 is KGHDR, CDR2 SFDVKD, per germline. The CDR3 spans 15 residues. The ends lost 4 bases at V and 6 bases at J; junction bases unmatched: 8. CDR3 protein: CATSDPKTGLNIQYF. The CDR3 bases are TGTGCCACCAGTGACCCGAAGACAGGGTTAAACATTCAGTACTTC.

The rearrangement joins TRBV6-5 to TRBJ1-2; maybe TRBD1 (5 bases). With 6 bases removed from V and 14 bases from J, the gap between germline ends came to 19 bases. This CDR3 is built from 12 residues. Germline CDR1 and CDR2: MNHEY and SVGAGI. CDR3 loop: CASRPGGGGATF. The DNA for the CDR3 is TGTGCCAGCAGGCCCGGGGGAGGAGGGGCGACCTTC.

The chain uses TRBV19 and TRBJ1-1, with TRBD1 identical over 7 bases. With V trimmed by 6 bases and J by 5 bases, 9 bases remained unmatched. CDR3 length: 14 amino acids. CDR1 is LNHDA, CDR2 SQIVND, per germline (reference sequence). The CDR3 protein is CASSLLFRGTEAFF. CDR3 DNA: TGTGCCAGTAGCCTTTTGTTCAGGGGGACTGAAGCTTTCTTT.

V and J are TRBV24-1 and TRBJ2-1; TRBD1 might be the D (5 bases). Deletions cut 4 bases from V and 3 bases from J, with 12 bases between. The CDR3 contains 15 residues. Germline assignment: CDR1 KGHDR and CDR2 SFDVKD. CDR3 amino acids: CATSEGHTLYNEQFF. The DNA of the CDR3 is TGTGCCACCAGTGAAGGACACACTCTCTACAATGAGCAGTTCTTC.

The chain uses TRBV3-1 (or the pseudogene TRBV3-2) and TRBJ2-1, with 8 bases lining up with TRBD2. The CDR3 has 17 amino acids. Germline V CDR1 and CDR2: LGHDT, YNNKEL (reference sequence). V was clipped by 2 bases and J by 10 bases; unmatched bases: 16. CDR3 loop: CASSQWVIAGSRGEQFF. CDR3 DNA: TGTGCCAGCAGCCAATGGGTAATAGCGGGGTCCCGGGGGGAGCAGTTCTTC.

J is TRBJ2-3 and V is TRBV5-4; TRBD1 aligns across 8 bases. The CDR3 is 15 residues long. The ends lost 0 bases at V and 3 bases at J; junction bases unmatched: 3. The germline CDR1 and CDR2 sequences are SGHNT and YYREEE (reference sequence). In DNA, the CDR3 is TGTGCCAGCAGCTTGGGACAGGGGAATACAGATACGCAGTATTTT. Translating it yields CASSLGQGNTDTQYF.

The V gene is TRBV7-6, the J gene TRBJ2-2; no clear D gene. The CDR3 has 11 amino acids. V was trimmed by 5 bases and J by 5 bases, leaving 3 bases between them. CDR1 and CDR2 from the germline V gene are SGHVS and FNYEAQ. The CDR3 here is CASSLTGELFF. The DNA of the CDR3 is TGTGCCAGCAGCCTAACCGGGGAGCTGTTTTTT.

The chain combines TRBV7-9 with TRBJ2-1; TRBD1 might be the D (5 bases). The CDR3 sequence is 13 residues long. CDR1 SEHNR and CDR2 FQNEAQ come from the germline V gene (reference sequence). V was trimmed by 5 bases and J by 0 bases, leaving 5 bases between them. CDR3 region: CASSQGSYNEQFF. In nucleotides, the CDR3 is TGTGCCAGCAGCCAGGGCTCCTACAATGAGCAGTTCTTC.

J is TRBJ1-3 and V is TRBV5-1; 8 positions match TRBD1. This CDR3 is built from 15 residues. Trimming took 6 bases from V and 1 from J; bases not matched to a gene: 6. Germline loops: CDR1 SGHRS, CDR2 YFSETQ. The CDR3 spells CASTEGQGSGNTIYF. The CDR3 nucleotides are TGCGCCAGCACCGAAGGACAGGGATCTGGAAACACCATATATTTT.